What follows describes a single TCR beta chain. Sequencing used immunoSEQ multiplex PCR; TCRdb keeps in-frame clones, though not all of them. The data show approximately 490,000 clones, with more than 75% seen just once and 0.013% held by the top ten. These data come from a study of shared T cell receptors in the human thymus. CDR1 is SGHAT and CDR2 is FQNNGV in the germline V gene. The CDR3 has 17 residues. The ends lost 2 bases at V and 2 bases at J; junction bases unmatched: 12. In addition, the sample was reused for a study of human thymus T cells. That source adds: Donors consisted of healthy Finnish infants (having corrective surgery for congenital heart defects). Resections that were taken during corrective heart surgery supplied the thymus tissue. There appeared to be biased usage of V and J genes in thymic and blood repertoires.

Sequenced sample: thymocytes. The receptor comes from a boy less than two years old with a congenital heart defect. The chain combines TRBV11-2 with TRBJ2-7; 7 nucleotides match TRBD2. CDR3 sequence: CASSLYGSLTSTYEQYF. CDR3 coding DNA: TGTGCCAGCAGCTTATATGGATCGCTGACTAGCACCTACGAGCAGTACTTC.